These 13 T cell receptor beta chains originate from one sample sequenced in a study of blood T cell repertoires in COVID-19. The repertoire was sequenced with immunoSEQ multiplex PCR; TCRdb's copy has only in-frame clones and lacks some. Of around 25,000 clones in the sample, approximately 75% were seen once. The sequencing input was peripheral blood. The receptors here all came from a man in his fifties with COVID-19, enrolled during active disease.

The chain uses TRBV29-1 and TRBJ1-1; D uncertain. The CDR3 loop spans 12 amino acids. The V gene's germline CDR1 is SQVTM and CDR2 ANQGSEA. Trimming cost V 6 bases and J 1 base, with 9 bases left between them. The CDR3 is CSVLAENTEAFF. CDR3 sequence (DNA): TGCAGCGTCCTGGCGGAGAACACTGAAGCTTTCTTT.

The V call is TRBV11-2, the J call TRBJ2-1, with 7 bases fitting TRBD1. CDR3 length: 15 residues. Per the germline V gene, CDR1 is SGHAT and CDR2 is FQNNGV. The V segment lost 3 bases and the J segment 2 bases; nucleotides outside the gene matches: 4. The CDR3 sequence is CASSLDRWTYNEQFF. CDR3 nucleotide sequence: TGTGCCAGCAGCTTGGACAGGTGGACCTACAATGAGCAGTTCTTC.

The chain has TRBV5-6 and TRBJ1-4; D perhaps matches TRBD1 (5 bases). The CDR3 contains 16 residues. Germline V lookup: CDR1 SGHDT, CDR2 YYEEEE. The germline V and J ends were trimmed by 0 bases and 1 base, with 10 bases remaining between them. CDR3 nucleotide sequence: TGTGCCAGCAGCTTGGTATCAGGACAAACTAATGAAAAACTGTTTTTT. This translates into CASSLVSGQTNEKLFF. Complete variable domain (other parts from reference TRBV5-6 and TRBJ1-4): DAGVTQSPTHLIKTRGQQVTLRCSPKSGHDTVSWYQQALGQGPQFIFQYYEEEERQRGNFPDRFSGHQFPNYSSELNVNALLLGDSALYLCASSLVSGQTNEKLFFGSGTQLSVL.

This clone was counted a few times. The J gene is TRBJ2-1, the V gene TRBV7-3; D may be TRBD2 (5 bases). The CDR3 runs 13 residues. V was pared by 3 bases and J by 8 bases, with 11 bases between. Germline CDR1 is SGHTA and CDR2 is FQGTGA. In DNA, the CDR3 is TGTGCCAGCAGCTTTGGGTATAGCGATGAGCAGTTCTTC. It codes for CASSFGYSDEQFF.

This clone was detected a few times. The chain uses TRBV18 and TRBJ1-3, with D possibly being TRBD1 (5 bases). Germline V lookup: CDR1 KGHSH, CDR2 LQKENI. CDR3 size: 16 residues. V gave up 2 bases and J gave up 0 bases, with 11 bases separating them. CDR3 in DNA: TGTGCCAGCTCACCAGGCATCCAGGGCTCTGGAAACACCATATATTTT. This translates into CASSPGIQGSGNTIYF.

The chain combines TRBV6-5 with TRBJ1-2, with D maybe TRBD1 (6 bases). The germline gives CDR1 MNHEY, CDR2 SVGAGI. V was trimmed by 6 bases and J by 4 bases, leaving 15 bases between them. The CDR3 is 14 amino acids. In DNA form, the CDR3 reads TGTGCCAGCAGACAGGGACACCAGGGCTATGGCTACACCTTC. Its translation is CASRQGHQGYGYTF.

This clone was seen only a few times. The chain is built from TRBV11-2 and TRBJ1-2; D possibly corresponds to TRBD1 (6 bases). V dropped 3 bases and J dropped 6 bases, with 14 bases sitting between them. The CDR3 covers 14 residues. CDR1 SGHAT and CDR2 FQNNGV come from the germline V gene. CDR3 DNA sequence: TGTGCCAGCAGCTTCAACCTCCAGGGGAATGGCTACACCTTC. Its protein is CASSFNLQGNGYTF.

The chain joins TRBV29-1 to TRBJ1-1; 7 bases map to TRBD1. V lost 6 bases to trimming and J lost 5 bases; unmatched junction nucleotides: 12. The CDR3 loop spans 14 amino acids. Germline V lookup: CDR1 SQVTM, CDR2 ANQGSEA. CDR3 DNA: TGCAGCGTCGTTGGGGACAGACGAATGACTGAAGCTTTCTTT. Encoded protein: CSVVGDRRMTEAFF. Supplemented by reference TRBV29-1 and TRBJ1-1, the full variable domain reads SAVISQKPSRDICQRGTSLTIQCQVDSQVTMMFWYRQQPGQSLTLIATANQGSEATYESGFVIDKFPISRPNLTFSTLTVSNMSPEDSSIYLCSVVGDRRMTEAFFGQGTRLTVV.

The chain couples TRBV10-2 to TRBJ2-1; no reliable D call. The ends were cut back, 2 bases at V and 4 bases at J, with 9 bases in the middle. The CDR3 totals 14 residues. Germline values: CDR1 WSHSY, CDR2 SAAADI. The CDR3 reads CASSEVGRYNEQFF. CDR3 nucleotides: TGCGCCAGCAGTGAGGTGGGCAGATACAATGAGCAGTTCTTC.

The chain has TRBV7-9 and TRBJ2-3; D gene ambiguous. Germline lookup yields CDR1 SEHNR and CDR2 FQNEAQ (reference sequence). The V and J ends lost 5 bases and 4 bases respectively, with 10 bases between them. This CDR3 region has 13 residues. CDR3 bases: TGTGCCAGCAGCCGCAGCGACCCAGATACGCAGTATTTT. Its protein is CASSRSDPDTQYF.

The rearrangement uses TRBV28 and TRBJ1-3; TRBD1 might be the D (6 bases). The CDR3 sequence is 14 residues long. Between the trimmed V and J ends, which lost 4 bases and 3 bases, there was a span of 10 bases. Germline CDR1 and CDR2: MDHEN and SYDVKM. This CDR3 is CASSSTGFGNTIYF. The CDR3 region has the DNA TGTGCCAGCAGTTCTACAGGGTTTGGAAACACCATATATTTT. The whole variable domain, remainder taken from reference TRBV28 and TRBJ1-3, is DVKVTQSSRYLVKRTGEKVFLECVQDMDHENMFWYRQDPGLGLRLIYFSYDVKMKEKGDIPEGYSVSREKKERFSLILESASTNQTSMYLCASSSTGFGNTIYFGEGSWLTVV.

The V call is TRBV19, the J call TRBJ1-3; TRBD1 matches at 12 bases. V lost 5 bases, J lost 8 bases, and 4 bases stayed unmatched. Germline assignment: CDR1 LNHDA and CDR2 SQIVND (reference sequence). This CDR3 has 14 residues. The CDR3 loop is CASSPGQGADTIYF. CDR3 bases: TGTGCCAGTAGTCCGGGACAGGGGGCGGACACCATATATTTT.

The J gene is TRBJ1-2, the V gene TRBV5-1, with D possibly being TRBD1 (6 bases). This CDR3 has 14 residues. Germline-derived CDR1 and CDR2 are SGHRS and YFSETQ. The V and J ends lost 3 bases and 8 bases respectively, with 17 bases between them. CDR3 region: CASSSGQPLSGYTF. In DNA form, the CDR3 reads TGCGCCAGCAGCTCCGGACAGCCTCTATCGGGCTACACCTTC.